One T cell receptor (beta chain) is described in this entry. Antigen unknown. The entry originates in a study of tumor-infiltrating lymphocytes in primary liver carcinoma. From unsorted bulk tissue weighing roughly 17-32 mg, DNA and RNA were co-extracted. This CDR3 region has 15 residues. The germline V gene has CDR1 SGHAT and CDR2 FQNNGV. Trimming cost V 2 bases and J 5 bases, with 15 bases left between them. General study findings and limits: Less overlap was seen in tumor-adjacent and tumor-blood pairs than in tumor region pairs. Roughly 7.5-24% of top clones, and no more, occurred in all five tumor regions.

A constant-region primer primed TCR beta cDNA synthesis from around 500 ng of total RNA. Investigators got TCR beta libraries out of three nested multiplex PCR rounds, done with slightly modified ARM-PCR. It was with TRBV1-TRBV30 forward primers and a C-beta reverse primer that the first two PCR rounds were run, at approximately 10 cycles each. TCRdb passed the multiplex PCR reads through MiXCR, listing each CDR3 protein once. Among more than 85,000 distinct CDR3 sequences listed, 80% to 85% were seen once. The genes are TRBV11-2 and TRBJ2-5; maybe TRBD1 (6 bases). Input material: liver tumor tissue from sampling region 3. As for subset: tumor region T3, left-lateral pole. The sequence derives from a middle-aged man with primary liver carcinoma and hepatitis B virus infection. The CDR3 here is CASSLTPHDRETQYF. CDR3 sequence (DNA): TGTGCCAGCAGCTTAACTCCCCATGACAGGGAGACCCAGTACTTC.